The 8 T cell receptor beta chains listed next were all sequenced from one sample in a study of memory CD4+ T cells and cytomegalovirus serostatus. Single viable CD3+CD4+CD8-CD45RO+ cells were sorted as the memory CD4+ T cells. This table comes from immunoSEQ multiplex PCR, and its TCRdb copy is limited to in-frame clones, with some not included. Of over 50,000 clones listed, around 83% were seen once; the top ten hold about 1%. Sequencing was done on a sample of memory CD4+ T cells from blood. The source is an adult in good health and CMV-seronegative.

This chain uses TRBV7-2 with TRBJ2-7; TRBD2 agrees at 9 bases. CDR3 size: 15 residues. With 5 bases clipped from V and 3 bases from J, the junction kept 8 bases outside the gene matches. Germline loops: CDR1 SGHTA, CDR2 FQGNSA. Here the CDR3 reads CASSTAGGFIYEQYF. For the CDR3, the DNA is TGTGCCAGCAGCACGGCGGGGGGGTTCATCTACGAGCAGTACTTC.

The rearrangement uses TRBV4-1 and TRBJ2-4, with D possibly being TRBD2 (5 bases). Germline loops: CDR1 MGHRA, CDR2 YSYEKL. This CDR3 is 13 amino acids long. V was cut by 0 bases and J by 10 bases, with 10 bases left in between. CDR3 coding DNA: TGCGCCAGCAGCCAAGAGAGCGGCGGTATTCAGTACTTC. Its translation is CASSQESGGIQYF.

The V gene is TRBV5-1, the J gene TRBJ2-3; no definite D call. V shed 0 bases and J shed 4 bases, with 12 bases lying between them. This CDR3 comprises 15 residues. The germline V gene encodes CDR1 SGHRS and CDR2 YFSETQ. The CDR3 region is CASSLALPPADTQYF. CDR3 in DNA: TGCGCCAGCAGCTTGGCCCTTCCTCCCGCAGATACGCAGTATTTT.

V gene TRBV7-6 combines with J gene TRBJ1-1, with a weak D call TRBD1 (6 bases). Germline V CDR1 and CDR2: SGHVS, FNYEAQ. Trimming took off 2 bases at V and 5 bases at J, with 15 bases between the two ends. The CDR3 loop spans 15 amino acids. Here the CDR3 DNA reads TGTGCCAGCAGCTTAAACGCGGGGGGCTTAACTGAAGCTTTCTTT. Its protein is CASSLNAGGLTEAFF.

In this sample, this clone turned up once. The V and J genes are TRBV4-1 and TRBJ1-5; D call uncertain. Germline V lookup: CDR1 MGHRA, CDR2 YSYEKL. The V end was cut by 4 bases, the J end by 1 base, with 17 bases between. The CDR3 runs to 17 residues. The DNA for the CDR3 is TGCGCCAGCAGCCGAACGGACCTGTTCGAAAGCAATCAGCCCCAGCATTTT. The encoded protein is CASSRTDLFESNQPQHF.

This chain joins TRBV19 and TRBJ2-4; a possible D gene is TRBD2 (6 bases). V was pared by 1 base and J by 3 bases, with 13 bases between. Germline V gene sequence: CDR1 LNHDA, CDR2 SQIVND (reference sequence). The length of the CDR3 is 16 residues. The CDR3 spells CASSIGLANDKNIQYF. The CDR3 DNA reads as TGTGCCAGTAGTATAGGGCTAGCGAACGACAAAAACATTCAGTACTTC.

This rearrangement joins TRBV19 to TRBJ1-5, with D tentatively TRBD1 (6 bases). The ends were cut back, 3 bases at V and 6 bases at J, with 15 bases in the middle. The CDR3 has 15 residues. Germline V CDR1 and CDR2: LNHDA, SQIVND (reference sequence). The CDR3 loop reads CASSIRNRDGQPQHF. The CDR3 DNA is TGTGCCAGTAGTATCAGAAACAGGGACGGTCAGCCCCAGCATTTT.

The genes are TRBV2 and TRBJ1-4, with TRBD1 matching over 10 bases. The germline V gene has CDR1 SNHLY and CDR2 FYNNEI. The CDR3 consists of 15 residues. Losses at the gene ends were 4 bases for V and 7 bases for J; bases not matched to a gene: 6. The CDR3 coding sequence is TGTGCCAGCAGTGGCAAGGACAGGGGGAGTGAAAAACTGTTTTTT. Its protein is CASSGKDRGSEKLFF.